A single sample gave rise to the 17 T cell receptor beta chains below, sequenced in a study of radiotherapy plus CTLA-4 blockade in lung cancer. Profiled with immunoSEQ multiplex PCR; TCRdb holds only in-frame clones, not every one. The data contain approximately 53,000 clones, approximately 81% of them singletons. The sample in question was peripheral blood, obtained from a patient treated with radiotherapy plus ipilimumab. These receptors all stem from a human donor with non-small cell lung cancer whose response to radiotherapy plus ipilimumab could not be evaluated.

J is TRBJ1-2 and V is TRBV28, with 9 bases aligning to TRBD1. CDR1 and CDR2 (germline): MDHEN, SYDVKM. The length of the CDR3 is 15 residues. The V gene end was trimmed by 6 bases and the J gene end by 0 bases; junction bases not matched to a gene: 5. The CDR3 DNA reads as TGTGCCAGCAGAGAGGACAGGGGATCTAACTATGGCTACACCTTC. Translation gives CASREDRGSNYGYTF.

The chain carries TRBV15 and TRBJ2-3; D ambiguous. This CDR3 spans 16 amino acids. Trimming pared 7 bases from V and 3 bases from J, leaving 20 bases between. Germline V gives CDR1 LNHNV, CDR2 YYDKDF (reference sequence). The CDR3 loop reads CATNNFSPTGTDTQYF. In DNA form, the CDR3 reads TGTGCCACCAACAACTTTAGCCCCACCGGGACAGATACGCAGTATTTT.

V is TRBV10-1 and J is TRBJ1-5; 7 bases are shared with TRBD1. Germline CDR1 and CDR2: WNHNN and SYGVQD (reference sequence). V shed 0 bases, J shed 1 base, and the junction held 3 bases outside the gene matches. This CDR3 is 16 amino acids long. The CDR3 DNA follows: TGCGCCAGCAGTGAGTCCGGGACAGCAAGCAATCAGCCCCAGCATTTT. Residues: CASSESGTASNQPQHF.

This sequence joins TRBV6-6 and TRBJ2-7, with 11 bases aligning to TRBD1. V shed 5 bases and J 5 bases; nucleotides not matched to a gene: 8. Germline CDR1 MNHNY, CDR2 SVGAGI (reference sequence). The CDR3 spans 15 residues. The chain's CDR3 is CASSPRDRGGHEQYF. The CDR3 bases are TGTGCCAGCAGTCCCCGGGACAGGGGGGGCCACGAGCAGTACTTC.

The chain has TRBV27 and TRBJ1-4; no clear D. The CDR3 runs to 14 residues. Looked up from germline, CDR1 is MNHEY and CDR2 is SMNVEV (reference sequence). V shed 6 bases and J shed 4 bases, with 12 bases lying between them. The DNA for the CDR3 is TGTGCCAGCAGGTCACCCGGGTATAATGAAAAACTGTTTTTT. Its translation is CASRSPGYNEKLFF.

The genes are TRBV6-5 and TRBJ1-1; D may be TRBD1 (5 bases). The V end lost 8 bases, the J end lost 1 base, and 14 bases lay between the germline ends. There are 14 residues in the CDR3. Germline V gene lookup returns CDR1 MNHEY and CDR2 SVGAGI. The CDR3 here is CASSRQIPNTEAFF. DNA of the CDR3: TGTGCCAGCTCCCGACAGATACCGAACACTGAAGCTTTCTTT.

Note on this clone: Relative to the germline gene, one junction end is altered; a read error may explain this. The rearrangement joins TRBV7-9 to TRBJ1-2; 10 positions match TRBD1. Germline-derived CDR1 and CDR2 are SEHNR and FQNEAQ (reference sequence). CDR3 length: 16 amino acids. The CDR3, as DNA: TGTGCCAGCAACTTAGCCCGGACAGGGGGAGGAGCTGGCTACACCTTC. Its translation: CASNLARTGGGAGYTF.

The rearrangement uses TRBV28 and TRBJ1-4, with TRBD1 identical over 7 bases. Per germline, CDR1 MDHEN and CDR2 SYDVKM. The CDR3 totals 14 residues. Trimming removed 6 bases from V and 1 base from J; junction bases left unmatched: 2. The DNA for the CDR3 is TGTGCCAGCAGACAGGGGAAAACTAATGAAAAACTGTTTTTT. The encoded protein is CASRQGKTNEKLFF.

The J gene is TRBJ2-4, the V gene TRBV7-8, with TRBD1 identical over 9 bases. Trimming removed 4 bases from V and 8 bases from J; junction bases left unmatched: 3. From germline, CDR1 is SGHVS and CDR2 FQNEAQ. This CDR3 has 13 amino acids. CDR3 coding DNA: TGTGCCAGCAGCTCCCGACAGGGGGACATTCAGTACTTC. It is translated as CASSSRQGDIQYF.

This sequence joins TRBV5-8 and TRBJ2-7, with D perhaps TRBD1 (6 bases). CDR1 is SGHTS, CDR2 YDEGEE, per germline. This CDR3 region has 12 residues. Deletions cut 4 bases from V and 9 bases from J, with 14 bases between. The CDR3 bases are TGTGCCAGCAGCCCTCGAACAGGGCGGCAGTACTTC. Translated, it gives CASSPRTGRQYF.

The chain is built from TRBV4-3 and TRBJ2-3; TRBD2 matches at 7 bases. There are 17 residues in the CDR3. Trimming removed 0 bases from V and 2 bases from J; junction bases left unmatched: 8. The germline V gene has CDR1 LGHNA and CDR2 YSLEER. The CDR3 loop reads CASSQDGLADYTDTQYF. The DNA of the CDR3 is TGCGCCAGCAGCCAAGATGGGCTAGCGGATTACACAGATACGCAGTATTTT.

The CDR3 region is CSVVSRNQETQYF. The CDR3 DNA follows: TGCAGCGTTGTTTCGCGGAACCAAGAGACCCAGTACTTC. V is TRBV29-1 and J is TRBJ2-5; D is uncertain. Germline-derived CDR1 and CDR2 are SQVTM and ANQGSEA. The CDR3 covers 13 residues. V lost 4 bases and J 0 bases, leaving 9 bases between the germline ends.

The chain carries TRBV28 and TRBJ2-3; 9 bases map to TRBD2. CDR3 size: 17 residues. The germline V gene has CDR1 MDHEN and CDR2 SYDVKM. Trimming at V came to 6 bases and at J to 5 bases, leaving 15 bases not matched to a gene. CDR3 sequence: CASRPGGAGGRGDTQYF. In DNA form, the CDR3 reads TGTGCCAGCAGACCCGGAGGCGCGGGAGGGCGGGGAGATACGCAGTATTTT.

The chain employs TRBV18 and TRBJ1-1; weak D call: TRBD1 (5 bases). V gave up 4 bases and J gave up 0 bases, with 6 bases separating them. The germline V gene encodes CDR1 KGHSH and CDR2 LQKENI. The CDR3 sequence is 13 residues long. The CDR3 nucleotides read TGTGCCAGCTCACAGGGGTTGAACACTGAAGCTTTCTTT. Residues: CASSQGLNTEAFF.

The V and J genes are TRBV7-9 and TRBJ2-5, with D possibly being TRBD2 (6 bases). This CDR3 region has 14 residues. The V and J ends lost 4 bases and 4 bases respectively, with 13 bases between them. CDR1 SEHNR and CDR2 FQNEAQ come from the germline V gene (reference sequence). In nucleotides, the CDR3 is TGTGCCAGCAGCTCGGCTGGGGGAGGAGAGACCCAGTACTTC. It codes for CASSSAGGGETQYF.

The V gene is TRBV9, the J gene TRBJ2-1; 7 bases fit TRBD2. Germline values: CDR1 SGDLS, CDR2 YYNGEE. This CDR3 has 17 amino acids. Unmatched junction bases numbered 10, after V lost 0 bases and J lost 4 bases. The CDR3 region is CASSVESGGSFYNEQFF. The DNA for the CDR3 is TGTGCCAGCAGCGTAGAGTCGGGCGGGAGTTTTTACAATGAGCAGTTCTTC.

The gene calls are TRBV4-2 and TRBJ2-1; 12 bases line up with TRBD2. The junction had 12 bases not matched to a gene; V was cut back by 1 base and J by 8 bases. The CDR3 covers 18 residues. Germline V gives CDR1 LGHNA, CDR2 YNFKEQ. The CDR3 bases are TGTGCCAGCAGCCAAGTTCCTCTATCTAGCGGGAGGGCCTATGAGCAGTTCTTC. Protein sequence: CASSQVPLSSGRAYEQFF.